This T cell receptor (beta chain) was sequenced for a study of cytomegalovirus exposure and HLA in healthy donors. On the study more broadly: Findings of an earlier analysis included some 120 million unique TCR beta sequences from roughly 200 million T cells.

Trimming took 5 bases from V and 5 from J, leaving 18 bases between them. Per germline, CDR1 SNHLY and CDR2 FYNNEI. The CDR3 covers 15 residues. PCR employed 60 Vbeta and 13 Jbeta primers. TCRdb's table, derived via immunoSEQ multiplex PCR, lists solely in-frame clones and lacks some. The profile shows about 180,000 clones, 65% to 85% of them singletons. Points from the study as a whole: The classifier was said to identify cytomegalovirus status with high specificity and sensitivity.

About this clone: Antigen unknown.

The source material was PBMCs. V usage is TRBV2 and J usage is TRBJ1-1; D is perhaps TRBD1 (6 bases). The sequence came from a man aged 55 to 70 in good health and CMV-seronegative. CDR3 DNA sequence: TGTGCCAGCAGTTACGCCATAGGGGGATCTACTGAAGCTTTCTTT. Its protein is CASSYAIGGSTEAFF.